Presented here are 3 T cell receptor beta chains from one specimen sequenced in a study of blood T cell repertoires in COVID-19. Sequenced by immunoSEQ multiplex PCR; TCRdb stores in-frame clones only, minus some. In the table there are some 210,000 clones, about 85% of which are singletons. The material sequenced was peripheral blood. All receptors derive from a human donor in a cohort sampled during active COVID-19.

The CDR3 is CASSLTGQARDGYTF. For the CDR3, the DNA is TGTGCCAGCAGCCTAACCGGACAGGCGAGGGACGGCTACACCTTC. The chain carries TRBV7-9 and TRBJ1-2; 7 nucleotides align to TRBD1. J gave up 8 bases and V 5 bases, and 14 bases lay outside the gene matches. Looked up from germline, CDR1 is SEHNR and CDR2 is FQNEAQ (reference sequence). This CDR3 contains 15 residues.

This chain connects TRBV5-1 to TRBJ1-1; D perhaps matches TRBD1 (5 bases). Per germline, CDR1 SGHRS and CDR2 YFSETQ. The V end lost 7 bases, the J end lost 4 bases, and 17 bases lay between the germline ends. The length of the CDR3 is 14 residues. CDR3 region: CASGLSGYGTEAFF. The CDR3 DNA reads TGCGCCAGCGGCCTGTCAGGGTATGGCACTGAAGCTTTCTTT.

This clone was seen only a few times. The DNA of the CDR3 is TGTGCCAGCAGCTTAACGGCAGGAACTTCCGGGGAGCTGTTTTTT. Residues: CASSLTAGTSGELFF. The chain uses TRBV7-3 and TRBJ2-2, with D unresolved. The CDR3 contains 15 residues. Germline-derived CDR1 and CDR2 are SGHTA and FQGTGA. Trimming pared 0 bases from V and 6 bases from J, leaving 11 bases between.